This T cell receptor (beta chain) was sequenced in a study of T-cell memory formation after mild COVID-19. The CDR3 covers 16 residues. Germline V gives CDR1 SGHTA, CDR2 FQGNSA. With 6 bases clipped from V and 6 bases from J, the junction kept 7 bases outside the gene matches. This clonotype was counted only a few times. The target antigen is unknown. Study observations and caveats: That cross-reactive memory joined was suggested by some responding clones appearing in pre-infection memory.

Constant-segment-primed 5'RACE gave TCR alpha and TCR beta cDNA libraries with sample barcodes and UMIs. TCRdb re-called the 5' RACE reads through MiXCR, storing one row per CDR3 protein. The sample records under 450,000 distinct CDR3 sequences, roughly 20% being singletons. The sequencing input was PBMCs or a T cell subset sorted from them (not recorded which). The TCR was taken from a man aged 18 to 29 who had mild COVID-19 (a few samples of this study predate the infection). Cell type and time point are not known. J is TRBJ2-1 and V is TRBV7-2; 14 bases match TRBD2. The CDR3 nucleotides read TGTGCCAGCAGACCGGGACTAGCGGGGGCCCTCAATGAGCAGTTCTTC. Its translation: CASRPGLAGALNEQFF.